One and the same sample provided the 15 T cell receptor beta chains below, sequenced in a study of beta chain features in type 1 diabetes. Sequenced material consisted of expressed TCRB transcripts (all of the isolated RNA was reverse transcribed). The repertoire was sequenced with immunoSEQ multiplex PCR; TCRdb's copy has only in-frame clones and lacks some. The profile shows about half a million clones, over 9.5% of them singletons. Sequencing input: naive CD4+ T cells from blood. These receptors all stem from a woman in her late teens or twenties in good health.

The chain joins TRBV4-3 to TRBJ1-4; the D gene is possibly TRBD1 (5 bases). V dropped 3 bases and J dropped 4 bases, with 9 bases sitting between them. This CDR3 spans 14 amino acids. Germline assignment: CDR1 LGHNA and CDR2 YSLEER. This CDR3 is CASSQLGDNEKLFF. DNA of the CDR3: TGCGCCAGCAGCCAGTTGGGGGATAATGAAAAACTGTTTTTT.

The chain combines TRBV6-5 with TRBJ2-3; either TRBD1 or TRBD2 may fit D (5 bases each). CDR1 is MNHEY, CDR2 SVGAGI, per germline. This CDR3 region has 14 residues. V was pared by 6 bases and J by 4 bases, with 14 bases between. This chain's CDR3 is CASRRRDVADTQYF. DNA of the CDR3: TGTGCCAGCAGACGCCGGGACGTCGCAGATACGCAGTATTTT.

The chain links TRBV15 to TRBJ2-1, with TRBD2 matching over 8 bases. With V trimmed by 0 bases and J by 6 bases, 10 bases remained unmatched. From germline, CDR1 is LNHNV and CDR2 YYDKDF (reference sequence). The CDR3 covers 17 residues. This CDR3 reads CATSREGLARGLNEQFF. The CDR3 DNA sequence: TGTGCCACCAGCAGAGAAGGACTAGCCCGAGGACTCAATGAGCAGTTCTTC.

This chain links TRBV5-4 with TRBJ2-7; D gene ambiguous. Trimming removed 0 bases from V and 7 bases from J, with 11 bases in between. The CDR3 loop spans 13 amino acids. Looked up from germline, CDR1 is SGHNT and CDR2 is YYREEE (reference sequence). Here the CDR3 DNA reads TGTGCCAGCAGCTTGGGGCTAGTGGAAGAGCAGTACTTC. Amino acids: CASSLGLVEEQYF.

Only a few counts were recorded for this clone. The J gene is TRBJ2-7, the V gene TRBV21-1; the D segment call TRBD2 is taken from the table without a DNA check. TRBV21-1 counts as a pseudogene. This CDR3 contains 17 residues. CDR3 loop: CASSKLPGLAGPYEQYV. The CDR3 DNA reads as TGTGCCAGCAGCAAACTCCCGGGACTAGCGGGGCCCTACGAGCAGTACGTC.

This clone was picked up a small number of times. The rearrangement links TRBV13 to TRBJ1-5; D gene unclear. V lost 5 bases to trimming and J lost 9 bases, with 14 bases between them. From germline, CDR1 is PRHDT and CDR2 FYEKMQ (reference sequence). The CDR3 sequence is 13 residues long. CDR3 nucleotide sequence: TGTGCCAGCAGCACCGGACGGGATCGGCCCCAGCATTTT. This encodes CASSTGRDRPQHF. Filled out from reference TRBV13 and TRBJ1-5, the complete variable domain reads AAGVIQSPRHLIKEKRETATLKCYPIPRHDTVYWYQQGPGQDPQFLISFYEKMQSDKGSIPDRFSAQQFSDYHSELNMSSLELGDSALYFCASSTGRDRPQHFGDGTRLSIL.

Only a few counts were recorded for this clone. The rearrangement joins TRBV15 to TRBJ2-5; D perhaps matches TRBD1 (5 bases). CDR1 is LNHNV and CDR2 is YYDKDF in the germline V gene (reference sequence). This CDR3 is 16 amino acids long. V shed 8 bases and J shed 6 bases, with 25 bases lying between them. In nucleotides, the CDR3 is TGTGCCACCGGACGTGCTCGGGTTGGATGGGGCAAGACCCAGTACTTC. Its protein is CATGRARVGWGKTQYF.

This clone has just a few counts. The V and J genes are TRBV5-1 and TRBJ2-5, with D possibly TRBD1 on 5 matching bases. The V gene's germline CDR1 is SGHRS and CDR2 YFSETQ. The CDR3 sequence is 12 residues long. V was clipped by 6 bases and J by 4 bases, with 10 bases between them. CDR3 loop: CASTRDRETQYF. Written as DNA, the CDR3 is TGCGCCAGCACCCGCGACAGAGAGACCCAGTACTTC.

There are a few counts of this clone. The J gene is TRBJ2-7, the V gene TRBV20-1; D is uncertain. Germline V CDR1 and CDR2: DFQATT, SNEGSKA (reference sequence). V was clipped by 6 bases and J by 3 bases, with 9 bases between them. The CDR3 spans 11 residues. The CDR3 protein is CSARRYYEQYF. DNA for the CDR3: TGCAGTGCCAGACGGTACTACGAGCAGTACTTC.

The chain is built from TRBV13 and TRBJ2-6; 8 bases match TRBD1. Trimming at V came to 4 bases and at J to 4 bases, leaving 3 bases not matched to a gene. The CDR3 is 15 amino acids. Germline V gene sequence: CDR1 PRHDT, CDR2 FYEKMQ (reference sequence). The CDR3 region is CASSSRGLGANVLTF. DNA of the CDR3: TGTGCCAGCAGCTCCAGGGGGCTAGGGGCCAACGTCCTGACTTTC.

The chain is built from TRBV5-1 and TRBJ2-1; unclear D gene. Trimming took off 4 bases at V and 6 bases at J, with 5 bases between the two ends. The germline CDR1 and CDR2 sequences are SGHRS and YFSETQ. The CDR3 contains 11 residues. CDR3 sequence (DNA): TGCGCCAGCAGCGGAACCAATGAGCAGTTCTTC. It codes for CASSGTNEQFF.

The genes are TRBV7-2 and TRBJ1-4; D gene unclear. V was trimmed by 5 bases and J by 7 bases, leaving 14 bases between them. Germline values: CDR1 SGHTA, CDR2 FQGNSA. CDR3 length equals 14 residues. The CDR3 sequence: CASSPMRAREKLFF. The CDR3 DNA reads as TGTGCCAGCAGCCCGATGAGGGCGCGTGAAAAACTGTTTTTT. Filled out from reference TRBV7-2 and TRBJ1-4, the complete variable domain reads GAGVSQSPSNKVTEKGKDVELRCDPISGHTALYWYRQSLGQGLEFLIYFQGNSAPDKSGLPSDRFSAERTGGSVSTLTIQRTQQEDSAVYLCASSPMRAREKLFFGSGTQLSVL.

This chain joins TRBV29-1 and TRBJ1-4; D uncertain. This CDR3 spans 14 amino acids. The germline gives CDR1 SQVTM, CDR2 ANQGSEA. V shed 6 bases and J shed 0 bases, with 11 bases lying between them. The CDR3 nucleotides read TGCAGCGTGCTCACAACTGCAACTAATGAAAAACTGTTTTTT. Protein sequence: CSVLTTATNEKLFF.

This clone turned up a few times. The gene calls are TRBV7-8 and TRBJ2-7, with D perhaps TRBD2 (5 bases). Germline lookup yields CDR1 SGHVS and CDR2 FQNEAQ. The V gene lost 2 bases and the J gene lost 5 bases, with 16 bases spanning the gap. The CDR3 totals 15 residues. CDR3 sequence (DNA): TGTGCCAGCAGCTTATCGAGCTCTAGCTTCCACGAGCAGTACTTC. Translating gives CASSLSSSSFHEQYF.

The chain employs TRBV5-1 and TRBJ2-3; D ambiguous. Between the trimmed V and J ends, which lost 3 bases and 4 bases, there was a span of 15 bases. In germline, CDR1 is SGHRS, CDR2 YFSETQ. The CDR3 extends over 15 amino acids. CDR3 protein: CASSSGPNTADTQYF. CDR3 bases: TGCGCCAGCAGCTCTGGACCCAACACCGCAGATACGCAGTATTTT.